This TCR beta chain stems from a study of vaccination and CD4 T cells after COVID-19. An Oncomine TCR Beta short-read assay was used to sequence the DNA from cultured CD4+ T cells. From the PCR reads, TCRdb called clonotypes with MiXCR, one entry per CDR3 protein. Of about 17,000 distinct CDR3 sequences detected, about 38% appear once; the ten largest clones hold 9.5% to 15%. Details on this clonotype: The antigen is undetermined.

Notes on the study in general: The study examined relatively few convalescent patients and included no early post-infection timepoints.

Germline V lookup: CDR1 KGHDR, CDR2 SFDVKD. The length of the CDR3 is 14 residues. The ends were cut back, 4 bases at V and 2 bases at J, with 9 bases in the middle. This sample's treatment: 10-day PBMC culture with coronavirus spike peptide pools or control peptides (ViraFEST assay). Sequencing was carried out using CD4+ T cells from blood, cultured in vitro. The chain recombines TRBV24-1 with TRBJ2-3, with unresolved D. The source of this sequence is a human donor who had recovered from COVID-19. The CDR3 DNA is TGTGCCACCAGTGAAGGGCCGTACACAGATACGCAGTATTTT. This encodes CATSEGPYTDTQYF.